What follows describes a single TCR beta chain. What antigen it recognizes has not been identified. Base qualities are not recorded, but no much larger clone differs from it by a single base. These data come from a study of shared clonotypes between healthy human individuals (dated by TCRdb to 2020 to 2022). Broadly, across the study: Three men and a couple of women, aged 18 to 49 years, made up the cohort. Libraries were prepared and TCR repertoires were sequenced by different laboratories using diverse techniques, in order to increase sequencing depth and limit assay-specific biases. Between about 0.8 and 9 billion PBMCs per donor were obtained by leukapheresis. The study deeply sequenced blood TCR repertoires of five healthy adults to estimate repertoire size and the extent of clonotype sharing between individuals. For each donor, CD4 naive and CD4 memory were each given three plates, CD8 naive was given two plates, and CD8 memory was given one plate. The paper as a whole reports these results and caveats: Sampling was restricted to blood, and TCR repertoires in tissue are likely to differ from TCR repertoires in blood. When a handful of donors were compared, the shared fraction of clonotypes was roughly 5% for naive CD4, 3% to 4% for naive CD8, 2% to 2.5% for memory CD4, and roughly 0.4% for memory CD8. Clonotypes shared by all four sorted-subset donors showed higher generation probabilities than non-shared clonotypes. Rarefaction of sorted-subset datasets indicated incomplete sequencing despite the large sequencing depth. The genetic and exposure-history diversity represented was limited by the small number of donors. Pairwise subsampling indicated that sequencing depth was expected to affect the degree of clonotype sharing among donors. Naive subsets generally had larger estimated clonotype richness than memory subsets did.

For the CD8 naive samples, CD45RO-negative cells were positively selected for CCR7, yielding a CD45RA+CCR7+ population from which TemRA cells were excluded. Donors were healthy HIV-negative adults with no recently reported acute infections or vaccinations. Every donor was a Caucasian adult residing in Nashville, Tennessee, USA. Blood was collected by leukapheresis, and PBMCs were isolated by Ficoll-Histopaque density gradient centrifugation and then cryopreserved in liquid nitrogen vapor phase. Analytical flow cytometry was used to check the purity and quantity of each magnetically sorted T cell population. Genomic DNA was isolated from each sorted fraction and quantified by UV absorbance on a Nanodrop 2000c. The CDR3 spans 11 residues, from the cysteine through the phenylalanine. The sequence is cut down to CDR3 DNA, 33 bases in frame from base 1. As encoded in the germline V gene (reference sequence), CDR1 is MNHEY while CDR2 is SMNVEV. The V end loses 6 bases and the J end loses 3 bases, and a stretch of 3 bases separates them.

Using the deep immunoSEQ assay, multiplex PCR amplified TCR CDR3 regions from genomic DNA. Genomic DNA extracted from each cell subset was distributed evenly over all wells of several immunoSEQ 96-well plates, and each plate served as one replicate. For sorted subsets, around 200 ng genomic DNA, equal to some 30,000 T cell genomes, was loaded into each replicate PCR. Purified libraries were measured with a Qubit 3.0 fluorometer, size-checked on a Bioanalyzer 2100, and measured again with the KAPA Library Quantification kit. Every immunoSEQ 96-well plate was sequenced on a separate single-read 150-cycle Illumina NextSeq 550 flow cell. The authors' pipeline ran thus. The immunoSEQ output contained only junctional sequences without quality scores, so filtering could not match that applied to full-length reads. Sequences were annotated with PyIR, a Python wrapper for IgBLAST v1.9, using IMGT germline references to assign V/J genes and CDR3. Reads with weak V/J assignments (E-value above 1e-6), missing CDR3, stop codons, out-of-frame junctions, or ambiguous translated residues were removed. A V3J clonotype was defined by an identical inferred V gene, J gene, and CDR3 amino acid sequence. Percentage overlap between repertoires was computed as shared unique clonotypes divided by the size of the smaller repertoire. Repertoire richness was assessed with RTK rarefaction, the Chao1 estimator, and Recon v2.1 estimates of unobserved clonotypes. Generation probabilities for all TCRbeta clonotypes obtained by the gDNA method from a handful of donors were computed using OLGA. The table comes from immuneACCESS by way of TCRdb, which keeps in-frame sequences with V and J called. Part of the clones is missing from these tables; in studies checked, under half for an unresolved V gene and the rest for unknown reasons. Clonal size and the V and J genes are those of that table, whereas D and trimming came from the DNA. The sample table records hundreds of thousands of clones; roughly 98% of these occur just once. The ten largest clones represent 0.3% of the sample.

The specimen was naive CD8+ T cells sorted from blood. Read against the paper, the sample's cell subset or site label means: CD45RA+CCR7+. The chain is encoded by TRBV27 joined to TRBJ2-1, with no reliable assignment of the D segment. The TCR was taken from a man in his thirties or forties in good health. Here the CDR3 is given as CASRIYNEQFF. The DNA is as follows: TGTGCCAGCAGGATCTACAATGAGCAGTTCTTC.